The 29 T cell receptor beta chains below come from one sample, sequenced in a study of vaccination and CD4 T cells after COVID-19. These receptors' targets are unknown. Treatment described: roughly 11-day PBMC culture with coronavirus spike peptide pools or control peptides (ViraFEST assay). Sequence data for DNA of cultured CD4+ T cells were generated by the Oncomine TCR Beta short-read assay. From the PCR reads, TCRdb called clonotypes with MiXCR, one entry per CDR3 protein. The sample consists of fewer than 14,000 distinct CDR3 sequences, approximately 80% of them appearing once. The sequencing sample was made of CD4+ T cells from blood, cultured in vitro. The receptors here all came from a human donor who had recovered from COVID-19.

About this clonotype itself: The junction departs from the called germline gene at one end, perhaps through a read error. This chain links TRBV19 with TRBJ1-5, with D hard to call. Germline V gene data show CDR1 as LNHDA and CDR2 as SQIVND (reference sequence). The CDR3 extends over 11 amino acids. CDR3 bases: TGTGCCAGTAATCAGTACTGGTCCTTTTGTTTT. Residues: CASNQYWSFCF.

The chain combines TRBV15 with TRBJ1-3; no clear D. V was trimmed by 5 bases and J by 9 bases, leaving 14 bases between them. This CDR3 has 13 amino acids. Per the germline V gene, CDR1 is LNHNV and CDR2 is YYDKDF (reference sequence). The DNA of the CDR3 is TGTGCCACCAGCCATGGACCCTCCAGCACCATATATTTT. Protein: CATSHGPSSTIYF.

CDR3 sequence reads: CASSQEGAGGGEQFF. The CDR3 nucleotides are TGTGCCAGCAGCCAAGAAGGGGCGGGAGGGGGTGAGCAGTTCTTC. V is TRBV4-2 and J is TRBJ2-1; 9 bases are a match to TRBD2. Looked up from germline, CDR1 is LGHNA and CDR2 is YNFKEQ. V shed 0 bases, J shed 9 bases, and the junction held 6 bases outside the gene matches. The CDR3 covers 15 residues.

The chain has TRBV7-2 and TRBJ1-3, with 9 bases identical to TRBD1. Germline CDR1 and CDR2: SGHTA and FQGNSA. The CDR3 totals 14 residues. Losses at the gene ends were 5 bases for V and 7 bases for J; bases not matched to a gene: 6. CDR3 region: CASSQRTGANTIYF. DNA for the CDR3: TGTGCCAGCAGCCAACGGACAGGGGCGAACACCATATATTTT.

The V call is TRBV20-1, the J call TRBJ1-1, with D perhaps matching TRBD1 (6 bases). Trimming took off 5 bases at V and 3 bases at J, with 16 bases between the two ends. This CDR3 region has 14 residues. The germline gives CDR1 DFQATT, CDR2 SNEGSKA (reference sequence). This chain's CDR3 is CSALPGVRDTEAFF. CDR3 DNA sequence: TGCAGTGCTTTGCCAGGGGTAAGGGACACTGAAGCTTTCTTT.

This clonotype is labeled large. The chain combines TRBV7-2 with TRBJ1-1; 7 positions agree with TRBD1. Trimming at V came to 5 bases and at J to 6 bases, leaving 9 bases not matched to a gene. CDR1 SGHTA and CDR2 FQGNSA come from the germline V gene. The CDR3 runs 14 residues. Here the CDR3 DNA reads TGTGCCAGCAGCACCTACGACAGGGCCCCTGAAGCTTTCTTT. Amino acid sequence: CASSTYDRAPEAFF.

This chain uses TRBV19 with TRBJ1-2; D gene unclear. This CDR3 has 14 residues. Trimming removed 7 bases at V and 3 bases at J, with 15 bases between. CDR1 LNHDA and CDR2 SQIVND come from the germline V gene (reference sequence). CDR3 bases: TGTGCCAGTACTAAGGAGGGTAGAGACTATGGCTACACCTTC. Translating gives CASTKEGRDYGYTF.

The DNA for the CDR3 is TGTGCCAGCAACACGGGGCCGGCGGAGACCCAGTACTTC. Its translation is CASNTGPAETQYF. The J gene is TRBJ2-5, the V gene TRBV9; D tentatively fits TRBD1 or TRBD2 (5 bases each). CDR3 size: 13 residues. The germline CDR1 and CDR2 sequences are SGDLS and YYNGEE. V gave up 6 bases and J gave up 5 bases, with 14 bases separating them. Full variable domain (rest looked up from reference TRBV9 and TRBJ2-5): DSGVTQTPKHLITATGQRVTLRCSPRSGDLSVYWYQQSLDQGLQFLIQYYNGEERAKGNILERFSAQQFPDLHSELNLSSLELGDSALYFCASNTGPAETQYFGPGTRLLVL.

The chain is built from TRBV27 and TRBJ2-1; 7 nucleotides agree with TRBD2. The germline gives CDR1 MNHEY, CDR2 SMNVEV (reference sequence). V shed 7 bases, J shed 7 bases, and the junction held 13 bases outside the gene matches. The CDR3 runs 15 residues. In nucleotides, the CDR3 is TGTGCCAGCAAAAAGGGCTCCCCCGGGGGGAATGAGCAGTTCTTC. Translation: CASKKGSPGGNEQFF.

The chain couples TRBV27 to TRBJ1-5; D is perhaps TRBD1 (5 bases). V lost 3 bases and J 3 bases, leaving 12 bases between the germline ends. This CDR3 is built from 15 residues. Germline V lookup: CDR1 MNHEY, CDR2 SMNVEV (reference sequence). CDR3 nucleotides: TGTGCCAGCAGTTTTTCCGGGGCTTACAATCAGCCCCAGCATTTT. Amino acid sequence: CASSFSGAYNQPQHF.

The chain joins TRBV6-5 to TRBJ1-3, with D unclear. V gave up 2 bases and J gave up 2 bases, with 10 bases separating them. The CDR3 sequence is 15 residues long. The germline V gene has CDR1 MNHEY and CDR2 SVGAGI. In DNA form, the CDR3 reads TGTGCCAGCAGTTACGGCCTGACGACTGGAAACACCATATATTTT. Amino acids: CASSYGLTTGNTIYF.

The V call is TRBV7-2, the J call TRBJ2-5; TRBD2 is a possible D gene (5 bases). The germline V gene has CDR1 SGHTA and CDR2 FQGNSA. This CDR3 contains 14 residues. V shed 6 bases and J shed 4 bases, with 15 bases lying between them. Written as DNA, the CDR3 is TGTGCCAGCAGACTCACGGGGAGAGGAGAGACCCAGTACTTC. Protein: CASRLTGRGETQYF.

The chain links TRBV7-2 to TRBJ2-2, with D perhaps matching TRBD1 (6 bases). The V gene's germline CDR1 is SGHTA and CDR2 FQGNSA. The V end was cut by 3 bases, the J end by 5 bases, with 10 bases between. The CDR3 is 14 amino acids. The CDR3: CASSFYTGTGELFF. In DNA, the CDR3 is TGTGCCAGCAGCTTCTATACAGGGACCGGGGAGCTGTTTTTT. The full variable domain, rest sourced from reference TRBV7-2 and TRBJ2-2, is GAGVSQSPSNKVTEKGKDVELRCDPISGHTALYWYRQSLGQGLEFLIYFQGNSAPDKSGLPSDRFSAERTGGSVSTLTIQRTQQEDSAVYLCASSFYTGTGELFFGEGSRLTVL.

The table lists this clonotype with a few counts. CDR3 in amino acids: CASSPPPTNSPLHF. For the CDR3, the DNA is TGTGCCAGTAGTCCCCCACCGACTAATTCACCCCTCCACTTT. The chain is built from TRBV19 and TRBJ1-6; D unresolved. With 5 bases removed from V and 6 bases from J, the gap between germline ends came to 11 bases. The germline V gene encodes CDR1 LNHDA and CDR2 SQIVND (reference sequence). This CDR3 region has 14 residues.

This chain connects TRBV27 to TRBJ1-6, with unresolved D. Germline loops: CDR1 MNHEY, CDR2 SMNVEV (reference sequence). The CDR3 is made up of 13 amino acids. V lost 6 bases, J lost 6 bases, and 9 bases lay in between. The CDR3 nucleotides read TGTGCCAGCAGCCCCCAGGTTAATTCACCCCTCCACTTT. Protein product: CASSPQVNSPLHF.

The genes are TRBV7-2 and TRBJ2-5; D tentatively fits TRBD1 or TRBD2 (5 bases each). The CDR3 is made up of 14 amino acids. The germline gives CDR1 SGHTA, CDR2 FQGNSA. Deletions cut 5 bases from V and 6 bases from J, with 16 bases between. CDR3 region: CASSTPGTLKTQYF. In DNA form, the CDR3 reads TGTGCCAGCAGCACACCAGGGACCTTGAAGACCCAGTACTTC.

The chain employs TRBV19 and TRBJ1-1; D unclear. This CDR3 has 15 residues. V was cut by 7 bases and J by 6 bases, with 21 bases left in between. CDR1 LNHDA and CDR2 SQIVND come from the germline V gene (reference sequence). CDR3 amino acids: CASIPASLGSSEAFF. CDR3 in DNA: TGTGCCAGTATTCCCGCTTCATTGGGGAGCTCTGAAGCTTTCTTT.

This clonotype was seen a handful of times. The chain couples TRBV21-1 to TRBJ2-5; TRBD2, the table's D call, was not compared with the DNA. TRBV21-1 is flagged as a pseudogene. The CDR3 consists of 18 residues. This CDR3 reads CASSSPGLAGAGQETQYF. For the CDR3, the DNA is TGTGCCAGCAGCTCCCCCGGGCTAGCGGGAGCTGGGCAAGAGACCCAGTACTTC.

V is TRBV19 and J is TRBJ1-5; the match to TRBD1 covers 7 bases. CDR1 LNHDA and CDR2 SQIVND come from the germline V gene (reference sequence). V was pared by 10 bases and J by 5 bases, with 11 bases of the junction left unmatched. CDR3 length: 14 residues. CDR3 residues: CATTRQGGHQPQHF. The CDR3 nucleotides read TGTGCCACAACACGACAGGGAGGCCATCAGCCCCAGCATTTT.

The chain links TRBV5-1 to TRBJ2-6, with a possible D match to TRBD1 (6 bases). The CDR3 is made up of 19 amino acids. From germline, CDR1 is SGHRS and CDR2 YFSETQ. V was shortened by 2 bases and J by 0 bases, with 18 bases between the two germline ends. The CDR3 nucleotides are TGCGCCAGCAGCTTCGCATTAGGACAGAATTACTCTGGGGCCAACGTCCTGACTTTC. It codes for CASSFALGQNYSGANVLTF.

The rearrangement links TRBV27 to TRBJ2-3, with D uncertain. The CDR3 covers 14 residues. The germline V gene has CDR1 MNHEY and CDR2 SMNVEV (reference sequence). Trimming stripped 6 bases from V and 0 bases from J, with 10 bases between. CDR3 sequence (DNA): TGTGCCAGCAGAGTGACTCTCAGCACAGATACGCAGTATTTT. It yields the protein CASRVTLSTDTQYF.

V and J are TRBV7-2 and TRBJ1-2; tentative D call: TRBD1 (5 bases). Germline lookup yields CDR1 SGHTA and CDR2 FQGNSA. V gave up 6 bases and J gave up 8 bases, with 22 bases separating them. The CDR3 contains 15 residues. The CDR3 region is CASRDKGAGDYGYTF. The CDR3 DNA reads as TGTGCCAGCAGAGACAAAGGAGCGGGGGATTACGGCTACACCTTC. The full variable domain, in which reference TRBV7-2 and TRBJ1-2 provide the parts outside the CDR3, is GAGVSQSPSNKVTEKGKDVELRCDPISGHTALYWYRQSLGQGLEFLIYFQGNSAPDKSGLPSDRFSAERTGGSVSTLTIQRTQQEDSAVYLCASRDKGAGDYGYTFGSGTRLTVV.

V gene TRBV6-1 combines with J gene TRBJ1-2, with 9 bases identical to TRBD1. The CDR3 loop spans 15 amino acids. CDR1 and CDR2 (germline): MNHNS, SASEGT. The trim removed 4 bases at V and 5 bases at J, leaving 8 bases unmatched. The CDR3 sequence is CASSAAKDRGYGYTF. For the CDR3, the DNA is TGTGCCAGCAGTGCGGCCAAGGACAGGGGTTATGGCTACACCTTC.

V gene TRBV7-2 combines with J gene TRBJ2-3, with TRBD1 identical over 8 bases. Germline values: CDR1 SGHTA, CDR2 FQGNSA. The CDR3 is made up of 13 amino acids. Germline trimming cut 5 bases from V and 4 bases from J; bases unmatched to any gene: 2. The CDR3 bases are TGTGCCAGCAGCAAGACAGGGGCAGATACGCAGTATTTT. It is translated as CASSKTGADTQYF.

The V call is TRBV27, the J call TRBJ1-2; a possible D gene is TRBD1 (5 bases). The V and J ends lost 5 bases and 4 bases respectively, with 14 bases between them. Per the germline V gene, CDR1 is MNHEY and CDR2 is SMNVEV (reference sequence). The CDR3 sequence is 14 residues long. The DNA for the CDR3 is TGTGCCAGCAGTCGGGGGTCCTGGGGCTATGGCTACACCTTC. This codes for CASSRGSWGYGYTF.

The chain joins TRBV6-2 or TRBV6-3 to TRBJ2-7; 12 bases agree with TRBD1. V lost 6 bases to trimming and J lost 7 bases; unmatched junction nucleotides: 10. CDR3 length equals 15 residues. From germline, CDR1 is MNHEY and CDR2 SVGEGT. The CDR3 region is CASRSTGTGGREQYF. For the CDR3, the DNA is TGTGCCAGCAGATCGACCGGGACAGGGGGCAGAGAGCAGTACTTC.

The genes are TRBV6-2 or TRBV6-3 and TRBJ1-6; perhaps TRBD1 as D (5 bases). The CDR3 spans 13 residues. V was pared by 2 bases and J by 7 bases, with 6 bases between. Germline-derived CDR1 and CDR2 are MNHEY and SVGEGT. The CDR3 nucleotides read TGTGCCAGCAGTTACGGGGACAATTCACCCCTCCACTTT. Translated, it gives CASSYGDNSPLHF.

The table lists this clonotype with a count of one. This chain joins TRBV19 and TRBJ2-1; 11 bases fit TRBD2. Germline CDR1 LNHDA, CDR2 SQIVND (reference sequence). The CDR3 consists of 14 residues. After removal of 6 bases from V and 5 bases from J, the junction contained 3 bases not matched to a gene. The DNA for the CDR3 is TGTGCCAGTAGAACTAGCGGGAGCAACAATGAGCAGTTCTTC. Protein product: CASRTSGSNNEQFF.

V gene TRBV6-2 or TRBV6-3 combines with J gene TRBJ2-7; weak D call: TRBD1 (5 bases). Looked up from germline, CDR1 is MNHEY and CDR2 is SVGEGT. V was cut by 0 bases and J by 3 bases, with 9 bases left in between. The CDR3 is 14 residues long. The CDR3 spells CASSYSLGVYEQYF. In nucleotides, the CDR3 is TGTGCCAGCAGTTACTCGCTAGGGGTCTACGAGCAGTACTTC.